Listed below are T cell receptor beta chains from one sample, sequenced in a study of OX40 agonist ivuxolimab in advanced cancers. Sequenced by immunoSEQ multiplex PCR; TCRdb stores in-frame clones only, minus some. This sample has about 80,000 clones, with over 85% found just once. Sequenced here: CD4+ or CD8+ T cells sorted from blood, sampled in a trial of the OX40 agonist ivuxolimab. The receptors shown here come from an adult with an advanced solid tumor such as melanoma, head and neck, liver or kidney cancer. The CDR3 runs from the conserved cysteine through the conserved F or W. The order of the fields is V gene, J gene, clone size, D gene, CDR3 protein, CDR3 DNA. The D gene is left open where the match is weak. The size of a clone is reported for some rows only, either as once, few or many, or as a class for expanded clones.

TRBV28	TRBJ1-4	once	NA	CASSLPGAGEKLFF	TGTGCCAGCAGTTTACCGGGGGCGGGCGAAAAACTGTTTTTT
TRBV7-2	TRBJ1-4	once	NA	CASSPQLGEFNEKLFF	TGTGCCAGCAGCCCCCAACTAGGGGAATTTAATGAAAAACTGTTTTTT
TRBV6-5	TRBJ2-7	NA	NA	CASSYSRGVRYEQYF	TGTGCCAGCAGTTACTCGAGGGGGGTGCGATACGAGCAGTACTTC
TRBV4-2	TRBJ1-2	NA	TRBD1	CASSQWQGGNLANYGYTF	TGTGCCAGCAGCCAGTGGCAGGGGGGGAATCTAGCTAACTATGGCTACACCTTC
TRBV7-2	TRBJ2-1	NA	NA	CASSWGDNLHNEQFF	TGTGCCAGCAGCTGGGGGGACAATCTTCACAATGAGCAGTTCTTC
TRBV6-6	TRBJ2-7	NA	NA	CASSYSQSYEQYF	TGTGCCAGCAGTTACTCGCAGTCCTACGAGCAGTACTTC
TRBV4-1	TRBJ2-1	NA	TRBD2	CASSQVVSGLATGDHNEQFF	TGCGCCAGCAGCCAAGTTGTCTCGGGACTAGCGACCGGTGACCACAATGAGCAGTTCTTC
TRBV13	TRBJ2-4	NA	NA	CASSSGVGIQYF	TGTGCCAGCAGCTCAGGGGTGGGCATTCAGTACTTC
TRBV11-2	TRBJ2-7	NA	TRBD2	CASSLAGGPVGQYF	TGTGCCAGCAGCTTAGCGGGAGGGCCCGTCGGGCAGTACTTC
TRBV27	TRBJ2-1	NA	TRBD2	CASSSGTNSYNEQFF	TGTGCCAGCAGTTCCGGGACTAACTCCTACAATGAGCAGTTCTTC
TRBV27	TRBJ2-3	once	NA	CASSTTGLTDTQYF	TGTGCCAGCAGTACTACGGGACTCACAGATACGCAGTATTTT
TRBV9	TRBJ2-1	NA	TRBD1	CASSSNRGDSHNEQFF	TGTGCCAGCAGCTCGAATCGAGGGGACAGTCACAATGAGCAGTTCTTC
TRBV11-3	TRBJ2-7	NA	NA	CASSLRTTGSMVGQYF	TGTGCCAGCAGCTTAAGAACTACCGGGTCTATGGTGGGGCAGTACTTC
TRBV9	TRBJ1-2	NA	NA	CASSVAIGLYGYTF	TGTGCCAGCAGCGTAGCGATAGGGTTGTATGGCTACACCTTC
TRBV27	TRBJ2-7	NA	NA	CASSLSRPGLYEQYF	TGTGCCAGCAGTTTATCTAGACCCGGCCTCTACGAGCAGTACTTC
TRBV7-2	TRBJ2-3	once	TRBD2	CASSSGLAGGTDTQYF	TGTGCCAGCAGCTCCGGACTAGCGGGAGGTACAGATACGCAGTATTTT
TRBV19	TRBJ2-3	NA	TRBD2	CASSMRRLAGYTDTQYF	TGTGCCAGTAGTATGAGGCGACTAGCGGGATACACAGATACGCAGTATTTT
TRBV4-3	TRBJ2-6	NA	NA	CASSQVVGTSGANVLTF	TGCGCCAGCAGCCAAGTGGTAGGGACTTCTGGGGCCAACGTCCTGACTTTC
TRBV27	TRBJ1-1	NA	NA	CASSLSPRWGVQNTEAFF	TGTGCCAGCAGTTTATCACCTCGTTGGGGGGTACAGAACACTGAAGCTTTCTTT
TRBV7-3	TRBJ1-2	NA	NA	CAGGAPGSYGYTF	TGTGCCGGAGGGGCACCGGGTAGCTATGGCTACACCTTC
TRBV18	TRBJ2-5	NA	TRBD1	CASSPDPTGGIWRETQYF	TGTGCCAGCTCACCGGACCCGACAGGGGGCATTTGGAGAGAGACCCAGTACTTC
TRBV2	TRBJ1-1	NA	TRBD1	CAIRDRGNTEAFF	TGTGCCATCAGGGACAGGGGGAACACTGAAGCTTTCTTT
TRBV11-3	TRBJ1-1	NA	TRBD1	CASSSPDRVGTEAFF	TGTGCCAGCAGTTCACCGGACAGGGTGGGCACTGAAGCTTTCTTT
TRBV9	TRBJ2-5	NA	TRBD2	CASSVESGRGGETQYF	TGTGCCAGCAGCGTCGAGAGCGGGAGGGGTGGAGAGACCCAGTACTTC
TRBV9	TRBJ2-2	once	TRBD2	CASSGGLAGNTGELFF	TGTGCCAGCAGCGGGGGACTAGCGGGTAACACCGGGGAGCTGTTTTTT
TRBV4-3	TRBJ1-3	once	TRBD1	CASSQAGQGRDLSGNTIYF	TGCGCCAGCAGCCAAGCGGGACAGGGAAGGGACCTCTCTGGAAACACCATATATTTT
TRBV7-9	TRBJ2-7	NA	TRBD1	CASSVSHLYRGYEQYF	TGTGCCAGCAGCGTATCCCACCTATACAGGGGCTACGAGCAGTACTTC
TRBV27	TRBJ2-3	NA	NA	CASSLDSPLNTDTQYF	TGTGCCAGCAGCCTCGACAGCCCGCTCAACACAGATACGCAGTATTTT
TRBV5-1	TRBJ1-5	NA	NA	CASSLWAGANQPQHF	TGCGCCAGCAGCTTGTGGGCAGGGGCGAATCAGCCCCAGCATTTT
TRBV19	TRBJ2-7	NA	TRBD2	CASSPRTGTSGSYEQYF	TGTGCCAGTAGTCCTAGGACAGGGACTAGCGGGAGCTACGAGCAGTACTTC
TRBV27	TRBJ1-6	NA	TRBD1	CASSSRQGAYNSPLHF	TGTGCCAGCAGTTCACGACAGGGGGCCTATAATTCACCCCTCCACTTT
TRBV7-9	TRBJ1-1	once	NA	CAGSLGGTEAFF	TGTGCCGGCAGCTTAGGGGGGACTGAAGCTTTCTTT
TRBV7-2	TRBJ2-4	NA	NA	CASSSVSGDKNIQYF	TGTGCCAGCAGCTCAGTCTCCGGTGACAAAAACATTCAGTACTTC
TRBV7-8	TRBJ2-2	NA	TRBD2	CASSLTSGRAGELFF	TGTGCCAGCAGCTTAACTAGCGGGAGGGCCGGGGAGCTGTTTTTT
TRBV7-9	TRBJ2-7	few	TRBD2	CASSLDRTSESEQYF	TGTGCCAGCAGCTTAGATAGGACTAGCGAAAGCGAGCAGTACTTC
TRBV11-3	TRBJ2-7	NA	TRBD2	CASSETSGAAYEQYF	TGTGCCAGCAGCGAGACTAGCGGGGCGGCCTACGAGCAGTACTTC
TRBV19	TRBJ2-7	NA	NA	CASSITPFAYEQYF	TGTGCCAGTAGTATCACCCCGTTTGCCTACGAGCAGTACTTC
TRBV9	TRBJ1-1	NA	NA	CASSALPGPPGGTEAFF	TGTGCCAGCAGCGCTTTACCGGGACCCCCCGGGGGCACTGAAGCTTTCTTT
TRBV7-3	TRBJ1-4	NA	TRBD1	CASSNPGTGKTNEKLFF	TGTGCCAGCAGCAACCCGGGGACAGGGAAAACTAATGAAAAACTGTTTTTT
TRBV5-4	TRBJ1-1	NA	NA	CASSRGRGDTEAFF	TGTGCCAGCAGCCGAGGCAGGGGAGACACTGAAGCTTTCTTT
TRBV2	TRBJ2-7	NA	TRBD2	CASRATSGGSYEQYF	TGTGCCAGCAGAGCGACTAGCGGGGGCTCATACGAGCAGTACTTC
TRBV6-1	TRBJ1-2	once	TRBD1	CASSEGDRGRQGYTF	TGTGCCAGCAGTGAAGGGGACAGGGGTCGTCAAGGCTACACCTTC
TRBV12-5	TRBJ2-7	NA	TRBD2	CASSPLGGEQYF	TGTGCTAGTTCTCCTCTCGGGGGGGAGCAGTACTTC
TRBV9	TRBJ2-7	NA	TRBD2	CASSVGSGGSSYEQYF	TGTGCCAGCAGCGTAGGGAGCGGGGGGAGCTCCTACGAGCAGTACTTC
TRBV30	TRBJ2-7	once	NA	CAWSLALGGEQYF	TGTGCCTGGAGCCTAGCTCTTGGGGGCGAGCAGTACTTC
TRBV4-3	TRBJ2-3	once	NA	CASSPGLLTTDTQYF	TGCGCCAGCAGCCCCGGGCTACTTACCACAGATACGCAGTATTTT
TRBV7-2	TRBJ2-1	NA	NA	CASSYASSYNEQFF	TGTGCCAGCAGCTACGCTAGCTCCTACAATGAGCAGTTCTTC
TRBV30	TRBJ2-1	NA	TRBD1	CAWQGQSSSYNEQFF	TGTGCCTGGCAGGGACAGTCGAGCTCCTACAATGAGCAGTTCTTC
TRBV2	TRBJ1-1	once	NA	CASSEAWGTEAFF	TGTGCCAGCAGTGAGGCGTGGGGGACTGAAGCTTTCTTT
TRBV6-5	TRBJ2-7	NA	TRBD2	CASSSGVAGGVEQYF	TGTGCCAGCAGTTCCGGGGTAGCGGGAGGGGTCGAGCAGTACTTC
TRBV28	TRBJ2-3	NA	TRBD2	CASSPWSAGVEDTQYF	TGTGCCAGCAGTCCGTGGTCCGCGGGAGTGGAAGATACGCAGTATTTT
TRBV27	TRBJ2-3	NA	NA	CASSGDGYTDTQYF	TGTGCCAGCAGTGGGGACGGATACACAGATACGCAGTATTTT
TRBV5-1	TRBJ2-3	NA	NA	CASSQGTSGDTQYF	TGCGCCAGCAGCCAGGGGACGTCAGGAGATACGCAGTATTTT
TRBV10-3	TRBJ2-3	NA	NA	CATSTWGGTDTQYF	TGTGCCACCAGCACGTGGGGCGGCACAGATACGCAGTATTTT
TRBV7-3	TRBJ2-7	NA	NA	CASSLSPGSQGEQYF	TGTGCCAGCAGCTTAAGTCCGGGCTCTCAGGGCGAGCAGTACTTC